These 20 T cell receptor beta chains were sequenced from one sample in a study of sequential checkpoint blockade in melanoma. TCRdb's table, derived via immunoSEQ multiplex PCR, lists solely in-frame clones and lacks some. Here the sample spans over 15,000 clones, about 83% being singletons. Regarding treatment: randomized to nivolumab then ipilimumab (arm A) or the reverse (arm B). The specimen was CD8+ T cells sorted from blood (inferred from file names), collected from a patient given nivolumab and ipilimumab in sequence. These TCRs come from a human donor with melanoma.

The table lists this clone with a count of one. The CDR3 protein is CASSPLQGAPDTQYF. The CDR3 nucleotides are TGTGCCAGCAGTCCGTTACAGGGGGCGCCGGATACGCAGTATTTT. V and J are TRBV27 and TRBJ2-3; TRBD1 matches at 9 bases. V lost 5 bases and J lost 6; bases outside the gene matches: 9. The CDR3 sequence is 15 residues long. Germline assignment: CDR1 MNHEY and CDR2 SMNVEV (reference sequence).

This chain links TRBV7-6 with TRBJ2-1; the D gene is possibly TRBD1 (5 bases). CDR1 and CDR2 from the germline V gene are SGHVS and FNYEAQ. The CDR3 runs to 18 residues. Trimming removed 1 base from V and 3 bases from J, with 19 bases in between. The CDR3 loop reads CASSLVTGSSELYNEQFF. CDR3 DNA sequence: TGTGCCAGCAGCTTAGTTACAGGTTCGTCGGAGCTCTACAATGAGCAGTTCTTC.

This clone has only one observation. The V and J genes are TRBV27 and TRBJ2-2; no definite D call. The CDR3 runs 14 residues. The V end lost 4 bases, the J end lost 0 bases, and 6 bases lay between the germline ends. Germline CDR1 MNHEY, CDR2 SMNVEV (reference sequence). CDR3 sequence: CASSYSTNTGELFF. The CDR3 DNA is TGTGCCAGCAGTTACAGCACGAACACCGGGGAGCTGTTTTTT.

DNA of the CDR3: TGTGCCAGCAGCTTGGCACAAGGCGGCGAGCAGTACTTC. As protein: CASSLAQGGEQYF. The chain is built from TRBV5-8 and TRBJ2-7; D gene uncertain. V dropped 0 bases and J dropped 6 bases, with 10 bases sitting between them. Germline values: CDR1 SGHTS, CDR2 YDEGEE. The CDR3 has 13 residues.

In its sample, this clone was seen once. The rearrangement uses TRBV11-2 and TRBJ2-7; D call uncertain. Germline-derived CDR1 and CDR2 are SGHAT and FQNNGV. The CDR3 is made up of 14 amino acids. The V gene lost 5 bases and the J gene lost 1 base, with 12 bases spanning the gap. The CDR3 loop reads CASSDPWASYEQYF. The CDR3 DNA reads TGTGCCAGCAGCGATCCGTGGGCATCCTACGAGCAGTACTTC.

V usage is TRBV9 and J usage is TRBJ2-1; 16 bases map to TRBD2. Germline loops: CDR1 SGDLS, CDR2 YYNGEE. V shed 3 bases, J shed 6 bases, and the junction held 12 bases outside the gene matches. The CDR3 runs to 19 residues. The CDR3 DNA follows: TGTGCCAGCAGCGCCTTATCGGGACTAGCGGGAGGGCCTGGCAATGAGCAGTTCTTC. Translating gives CASSALSGLAGGPGNEQFF.

This clone has a single count. The V and J genes are TRBV28 and TRBJ1-2; maybe TRBD1 (5 bases). The CDR3 extends over 16 amino acids. V lost 2 bases and J 0 bases, leaving 13 bases between the germline ends. Germline CDR1 is MDHEN and CDR2 is SYDVKM. As DNA, the CDR3 is TGTGCCAGCAGTTTAGATGACGGGACTTCTAACTATGGCTACACCTTC. Translating gives CASSLDDGTSNYGYTF.

This chain connects TRBV6-4 to TRBJ2-2, with unresolved D. The V and J ends lost 1 base and 2 bases respectively, with 2 bases between them. This CDR3 has 13 amino acids. CDR1 and CDR2 (germline): MRHNA, SNTAGT. The CDR3 protein is CASSDLNTGELFF. CDR3 nucleotide sequence: TGTGCCAGCAGTGACTTAAACACCGGGGAGCTGTTTTTT.

The chain combines TRBV30 with TRBJ1-2; no firm D call. This CDR3 has 14 amino acids. Germline V gene sequence: CDR1 GTSNPN, CDR2 SVGIG (reference sequence). Trimming left V 0 bases short and J 1 base short, with 9 bases between. Written as DNA, the CDR3 is TGTGCCTGGAGTGTACAACACAATAACTATGGCTACACCTTC. This encodes CAWSVQHNNYGYTF.

The J gene is TRBJ1-5, the V gene TRBV7-2; tentatively, D is TRBD1 (5 bases). The ends were cut back, 4 bases at V and 4 bases at J, with 17 bases in the middle. CDR1 is SGHTA and CDR2 is FQGNSA in the germline V gene. The CDR3 sequence is 16 residues long. For the CDR3, the DNA is TGTGCCAGCAGCTATGGCGGGGACGCCAGAAATCAGCCCCAGCATTTT. As protein: CASSYGGDARNQPQHF.

This chain uses TRBV7-2 with TRBJ2-5, with TRBD1 as a possible D gene (5 bases). The CDR3 runs to 14 residues. Deletions cut 5 bases from V and 0 bases from J, with 10 bases between. CDR1 and CDR2 from the germline V gene are SGHTA and FQGNSA. This CDR3 is CASSPRTNQETQYF. CDR3 bases: TGTGCCAGCAGCCCGCGGACAAACCAAGAGACCCAGTACTTC.

The J gene is TRBJ2-3, the V gene TRBV28; 8 bases agree with TRBD2. Germline trimming cut 4 bases from V and 9 bases from J; bases unmatched to any gene: 9. This CDR3 has 14 amino acids. The germline CDR1 and CDR2 sequences are MDHEN and SYDVKM. The CDR3 spells CASSSPLGGRTQYF. CDR3 bases: TGTGCCAGCAGTTCCCCCCTGGGCGGGAGGACGCAGTATTTT. The whole variable domain, filled in from reference TRBV28 and TRBJ2-3, reads DVKVTQSSRYLVKRTGEKVFLECVQDMDHENMFWYRQDPGLGLRLIYFSYDVKMKEKGDIPEGYSVSREKKERFSLILESASTNQTSMYLCASSSPLGGRTQYFGPGTRLTVL.

The rearrangement uses TRBV14 and TRBJ2-1; 9 bases line up with TRBD1. With 3 bases clipped from V and 3 bases from J, the junction kept 3 bases outside the gene matches. The germline CDR1 and CDR2 sequences are SGHDN and FVKESK. The CDR3 is 15 amino acids. For the CDR3, the DNA is TGTGCCAGCAGCCATAGGGACAGGGTCTACAATGAGCAGTTCTTC. Its translation is CASSHRDRVYNEQFF.

This clone is medium-sized. This same CDR3 is encoded by further DNA sequences in the sample. The chain couples TRBV10-2 to TRBJ1-4; TRBD1 is a possible D gene (5 bases). The ends were cut back, 7 bases at V and 5 bases at J, with 11 bases in the middle. The CDR3 totals 13 residues. Germline CDR1 reads WSHSY; CDR2 reads SAAADI. CDR3 sequence: CASTGHLNEKLFF. CDR3 nucleotides: TGCGCCAGCACCGGACACCTAAATGAAAAACTGTTTTTT.

The chain recombines TRBV7-2 with TRBJ2-7, with 7 bases fitting TRBD2. Germline V gene sequence: CDR1 SGHTA, CDR2 FQGNSA. The CDR3 loop spans 15 amino acids. V lost 1 base and J lost 0; bases outside the gene matches: 3. The CDR3 DNA reads TGTGCCAGCAGCTTAGGGGGGGGAAGCTCCTACGAGCAGTACTTC. Translation: CASSLGGGSSYEQYF. The full variable domain, rest sourced from reference TRBV7-2 and TRBJ2-7, is GAGVSQSPSNKVTEKGKDVELRCDPISGHTALYWYRQSLGQGLEFLIYFQGNSAPDKSGLPSDRFSAERTGGSVSTLTIQRTQQEDSAVYLCASSLGGGSSYEQYFGPGTRLTVT.

This chain connects TRBV29-1 to TRBJ2-5; 7 positions agree with TRBD1. V lost 7 bases, J lost 11 bases, and 10 bases stayed unmatched. CDR3 size: 11 residues. Per germline, CDR1 SQVTM and CDR2 ANQGSEA. The CDR3 DNA reads TGCAGCGCTGATGAGGGGGCGGGTCAGTACTTC. As protein: CSADEGAGQYF.

The chain is built from TRBV13 and TRBJ1-1, with unresolved D. The CDR3 is 15 amino acids. Trimming took off 1 base at V and 0 bases at J, with 9 bases between the two ends. In germline, CDR1 is PRHDT, CDR2 FYEKMQ (reference sequence). The CDR3 DNA sequence: TGTGCCAGCAGCTTAGACGGGTTACTGAACACTGAAGCTTTCTTT. Translating gives CASSLDGLLNTEAFF.

The V and J genes are TRBV29-1 and TRBJ1-1; D is ambiguous. V was clipped by 6 bases and J by 1 base, with 9 bases between them. Germline lookup yields CDR1 SQVTM and CDR2 ANQGSEA. This CDR3 is built from 12 residues. The CDR3 DNA reads TGCAGCGTGCTACAGACGAACACTGAAGCTTTCTTT. Protein: CSVLQTNTEAFF.

As DNA, the CDR3 is TGTGCCAGCAGTTACCCCCGGGAGGCTGAAGTCGGTGGCTACACCTTC. Protein product: CASSYPREAEVGGYTF. This chain uses TRBV28 with TRBJ1-2, with D uncertain. Trimming cost V 4 bases and J 7 bases, with 22 bases left between them. This CDR3 is 16 amino acids long. Germline V gene sequence: CDR1 MDHEN, CDR2 SYDVKM.

The rearrangement joins TRBV6-5 to TRBJ2-3; D might be TRBD1 (5 bases). This CDR3 comprises 13 residues. Germline V gives CDR1 MNHEY, CDR2 SVGAGI. Trimming shortened V by 8 bases and J by 4 bases, and 13 bases separated the two germline ends. The CDR3 sequence: CASSLVGPDTQYF. The CDR3 bases are TGTGCCAGCTCCCTTGTGGGGCCAGATACGCAGTATTTT.